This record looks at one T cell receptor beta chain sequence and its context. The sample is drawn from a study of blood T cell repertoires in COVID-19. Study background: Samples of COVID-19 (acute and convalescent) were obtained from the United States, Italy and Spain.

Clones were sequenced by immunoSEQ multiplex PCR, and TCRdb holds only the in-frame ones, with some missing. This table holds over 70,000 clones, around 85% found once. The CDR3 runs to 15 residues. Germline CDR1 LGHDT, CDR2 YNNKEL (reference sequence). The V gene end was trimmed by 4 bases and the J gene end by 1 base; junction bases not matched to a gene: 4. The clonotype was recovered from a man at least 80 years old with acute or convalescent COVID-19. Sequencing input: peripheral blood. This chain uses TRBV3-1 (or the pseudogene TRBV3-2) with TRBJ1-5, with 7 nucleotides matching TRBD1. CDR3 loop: CASSPGGTSNQPQHF. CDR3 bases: TGTGCCAGCAGCCCAGGGGGTACAAGCAATCAGCCCCAGCATTTT.